Below, 18 T cell receptor beta chains from the same sample are listed, as sequenced in a study of blood T cells in healthy people across ages. Through a sample-barcoded 5' primer and a J-beta primer mix, a second PCR was run for roughly 6 to 11 cycles. TCRdb passed the 5' RACE reads through MiXCR, listing each CDR3 protein once. Found here are about 930,000 distinct CDR3 sequences, about 27% of them singletons; the top ten hold more than 8.5%. Another study also made use of these data, one on T cells of mothers and their children.

Sequencing used blood. These receptors all come from a woman between 40 and 55 years old in good health.

This clonotype was detected a few times. The rearrangement links TRBV20-1 to TRBJ2-3; 9 bases fit TRBD2. CDR3 size: 16 residues. Germline V gene sequence: CDR1 DFQATT, CDR2 SNEGSKA (reference sequence). V shed 6 bases and J 2 bases; nucleotides not matched to a gene: 12. In DNA form, the CDR3 reads TGCAGTGCCCCCATCCGTCTAGCGGGGAACACAGATACGCAGTATTTT. It encodes CSAPIRLAGNTDTQYF.

This clonotype was counted between two and nine times. J is TRBJ2-1 and V is TRBV20-1; 11 nucleotides align to TRBD2. V gave up 5 bases and J gave up 5 bases; unmatched junction bases: 8. Germline CDR1 and CDR2: DFQATT and SNEGSKA (reference sequence). The CDR3 totals 15 residues. The CDR3 here is CSAEGTSGPNNEQFF. The CDR3 region has the DNA TGCAGTGCTGAAGGGACTAGCGGACCAAACAATGAGCAGTTCTTC.

On this clonotype itself: No conserved phenylalanine or tryptophan ends this CDR3, so it is likely a read error. The CDR3: CASSVSTDTQYV. DNA for the CDR3: TGTGCCAGCAGCGTAAGCACAGATACGCAGTATGTT. This chain joins TRBV9 and TRBJ2-3; D gene uncertain. CDR1 is SGDLS, CDR2 YYNGEE, per germline. V lost 1 base and J 0 bases, leaving 0 bases between the germline ends. This CDR3 spans 12 amino acids.

This clonotype was recorded only once. The chain has TRBV7-2 and TRBJ2-1; the D is unclear. The CDR3 runs to 16 residues. Germline CDR1 and CDR2: SGHTA and FQGNSA. V dropped 1 base and J dropped 10 bases, with 20 bases sitting between them. This chain's CDR3 is CASSLVGSAATREQFF. As DNA, the CDR3 is TGTGCCAGCAGCTTAGTGGGGTCGGCGGCAACACGGGAGCAGTTCTTC.

This clonotype showed up many times. CDR3 sequence (DNA): TGTGCCAGCAGCTTGGGGGGCTATCAGCCCCAGCATTTT. It encodes CASSLGGYQPQHF. The chain combines TRBV7-2 with TRBJ1-5; D may be TRBD1 (6 bases). The CDR3 is 13 residues long. Looked up from germline, CDR1 is SGHTA and CDR2 is FQGNSA. V was pared by 3 bases and J by 5 bases, with 8 bases between.

This clonotype was counted a few times. This sequence joins TRBV7-2 and TRBJ1-4; tentatively, D is TRBD1 (5 bases). This CDR3 contains 15 residues. Germline values: CDR1 SGHTA, CDR2 FQGNSA. V was cut by 2 bases and J by 4 bases, with 11 bases left in between. CDR3 coding DNA: TGTGCCAGCAGCTTAACCGGGACGCATAATGAAAAACTGTTTTTT. Translating it yields CASSLTGTHNEKLFF.

The chain joins TRBV20-1 to TRBJ2-3, with 12 bases lining up with TRBD2. The CDR3 has 15 residues. Germline V gene lookup returns CDR1 DFQATT and CDR2 SNEGSKA (reference sequence). The trim removed 5 bases at V and 1 base at J, leaving 4 bases unmatched. For the CDR3, the DNA is TGCAGTGCTCCTCGACTAGCGGGGGGCACAGATACGCAGTATTTT. It translates to CSAPRLAGGTDTQYF.

This clonotype was counted only a few times. The chain uses TRBV20-1 and TRBJ1-5, with a weak D call TRBD1 (5 bases). CDR3 size: 14 residues. Germline V CDR1 and CDR2: DFQATT, SNEGSKA (reference sequence). V lost 0 bases and J 3 bases, leaving 9 bases between the germline ends. CDR3 sequence (DNA): TGCAGTGCTAGAGAAGGGGAGCACAATCAGCCCCAGCATTTT. Translating gives CSAREGEHNQPQHF.

This clonotype was detected only a few times. The rearrangement uses TRBV7-8 and TRBJ1-2; D not resolved. Germline V gene lookup returns CDR1 SGHVS and CDR2 FQNEAQ. This CDR3 has 16 amino acids. The V and J ends lost 2 bases and 10 bases respectively, with 23 bases between them. CDR3 coding DNA: TGTGCCAGCAGCTTATTCGAACCCGGGATCTTTAGTGCCTACACCTTC. Amino acids: CASSLFEPGIFSAYTF.

Only a few counts were recorded for this clonotype. The chain links TRBV7-9 to TRBJ1-2, with D perhaps TRBD1 (6 bases). With 2 bases removed from V and 2 bases from J, the gap between germline ends came to 12 bases. This CDR3 spans 15 amino acids. The germline V gene has CDR1 SEHNR and CDR2 FQNEAQ (reference sequence). CDR3 coding DNA: TGTGCCAGCAGCTTACGTGTTGGGGGCAACTATGGCTACACCTTC. Protein sequence: CASSLRVGGNYGYTF.

This clonotype was seen more than once but under ten times. The chain combines TRBV7-3 with TRBJ1-6; D is unclear. Germline CDR1 is SGHTA and CDR2 is FQGTGA. V lost 5 bases and J 10 bases, leaving 15 bases between the germline ends. This CDR3 spans 14 amino acids. CDR3 amino acids: CASSLDGYRSPLHF. The CDR3 DNA reads TGTGCCAGCAGCCTCGACGGGTATCGGTCACCCCTCCACTTT.

This clonotype was seen many times. The chain recombines TRBV28 with TRBJ2-1; 8 bases agree with TRBD1. CDR3 length: 15 residues. Germline CDR1 MDHEN, CDR2 SYDVKM. J lost 6 bases, V lost 6 bases, and 10 bases had no gene match. The CDR3 region is CASSIDRGSGNEQFF. CDR3 DNA: TGTGCCAGCAGCATAGACAGGGGTAGTGGCAATGAGCAGTTCTTC.

This clonotype was observed a few times. The chain couples TRBV9 to TRBJ1-6, with D unresolved. CDR3 length: 16 residues. Trimming stripped 0 bases from V and 6 bases from J, with 13 bases between. The germline V gene encodes CDR1 SGDLS and CDR2 YYNGEE. CDR3 loop: CASSVEARLANSPLHF. The CDR3 coding sequence is TGTGCCAGCAGCGTAGAAGCCAGGCTAGCTAATTCACCCCTCCACTTT.

This clonotype has just a few counts. The V call is TRBV7-9, the J call TRBJ2-7, with 8 bases lining up with TRBD2. Trimming cost V 5 bases and J 5 bases; bases outside gene matches: 11. Germline CDR1 is SEHNR and CDR2 is FQNEAQ (reference sequence). The CDR3 spans 15 residues. The CDR3 region is CASSDPGGGLHEQYF. The CDR3 DNA is TGTGCCAGCAGCGACCCCGGCGGGGGGCTCCACGAGCAGTACTTC.

A remark on this clonotype: A much more abundant neighbour one base away suggests this may be a read error. The V and J genes are TRBV20-1 and TRBJ2-7; D gene uncertain. This CDR3 has 13 amino acids. Germline V gives CDR1 DFQATT, CDR2 SNEGSKA (reference sequence). CDR3 nucleotide sequence: TGCAGGCGCGGAGATCTGAACCCCTACGAGCAGTACTTC. This gives the protein CRRGDLNPYEQYF.

A note on this clonotype: Just one base apart from a much larger clone, this may be a read error. V usage is TRBV20-1 and J usage is TRBJ2-7; 8 positions agree with TRBD1. CDR1 and CDR2 from the germline V gene are DFQATT and SNEGSKA (reference sequence). V lost 6 bases to trimming and J lost 4 bases; unmatched junction nucleotides: 14. CDR3 length: 15 amino acids. CDR3 in amino acids: CSAKSPGQDPYEQYF. DNA for the CDR3: TGCAGTGCCAAAAGCCCGGGACAGGACCCTTACGAGCAGTACTTC.

CDR3 coding DNA: TGTGCCAGCAGGACGGACGGGATGAATGAAAAACTGTTTTTT. It encodes CASRTDGMNEKLFF. The rearrangement links TRBV2 to TRBJ1-4; D remains ambiguous. Trimming pared 6 bases from V and 5 bases from J, leaving 13 bases between. The CDR3 loop spans 14 amino acids. CDR1 SNHLY and CDR2 FYNNEI come from the germline V gene.

The sample holds many counts of this clonotype. The rearrangement links TRBV10-3 to TRBJ2-3; D gene unclear. This CDR3 comprises 15 residues. Germline CDR1 and CDR2: ENHRY and SYGVKD. The V gene lost 0 bases and the J gene lost 2 bases, with 9 bases spanning the gap. The CDR3 DNA reads as TGTGCCATCAGTGAGTCAGGATCCTTCACAGATACGCAGTATTTT. This encodes CAISESGSFTDTQYF.